This is a list of T cell receptor beta chains from one sample in a study of blood T cells in healthy people across ages. TCRdb used MiXCR to reprocess the 5' RACE reads, holding one entry per CDR3 protein. This sample carries over 550,000 distinct CDR3 sequences, around 31% of them seen once, and the ten largest clones take about 15%. Material for sequencing was blood. The origin of the receptors is a woman older than 75 in good health. Both conserved end residues are part of each CDR3. The D gene is left open where the match is weak. The size entry is marked missing in some rows and otherwise reads once, few, many or a size class.

TRBV6-5	TRBJ2-1	NA	NA	TGTGCCAGCAGTTTTTCAGGGACCCAGTTCTTC	CASSFSGTQFF
TRBV21-1	TRBJ2-7	many	NA	TGTGCCAGCAGCTGTGAGGCCAGGGGCGGAAACGAGCAGTACTTC	CASSCEARGGNEQYF
TRBV24-1	TRBJ1-2	once	NA	TGTGCCACCTGTGATCCCGGGAGGGGGAGAGGCTACACCTTC	CATCDPGRGRGYTF
TRBV6-1	TRBJ1-6	NA	NA	TGTGCCAGCAGTGAATCTGGGGACGGCTCACCCCTCCACTTT	CASSESGDGSPLHF
TRBV6-2/TRBV6-3	TRBJ2-6	few	NA	TGTGCCAGCCGGTTGGGGGCCAACGTCCGGACTTTC	CASRLGANVRTF
TRBV5-1	TRBJ1-1	few	NA	TGCGCCAGCAGCCCCGGGACGGCCGGGGGTGAAGCTTTCTTT	CASSPGTAGGEAFF
TRBV7-8	TRBJ1-5	NA	NA	TGTGCCAGCAGCTTAGCTGGGGTGGGCAATCAGCCCCAGCATTTT	CASSLAGVGNQPQHF
TRBV11-2	TRBJ2-1	many	NA	TGTGCCAGCAGCGCAATGGGGAGGGGGCACTACAATGAGCAGTTCTTC	CASSAMGRGHYNEQFF
TRBV7-9	TRBJ2-5	few	TRBD2	TGTGCAGCCACAGCGGGGGGTGGAGAGACCCAGTACTTC	CAATAGGGETQYF
TRBV29-1	TRBJ2-5	many	NA	TGCAGCGTTGTGAATTTGGAGACCCAGTACTTC	CSVVNLETQYF
TRBV5-1	TRBJ2-7	many	TRBD1	TGCGCCAGCAGCCCTTGGACAGGGAGGACCTACGAGCAGTACTTC	CASSPWTGRTYEQYF
TRBV28	TRBJ1-1	NA	NA	TGTGCCAGCAGAAAACCGGGACTTTCAGGGGCTGAAGCTTTCTTT	CASRKPGLSGAEAFF
TRBV11-2	TRBJ2-1	many	TRBD2	TGTGCCAGCCTCTATGGGGCGGGGGTCTCCCACAATGAGCAGTTCTTC	CASLYGAGVSHNEQFF
TRBV5-1	TRBJ1-5	NA	NA	TGCGCCAGCAGCTTGAGACCCAGCATCCAGCCCCAGCATTTT	CASSLRPSIQPQHF
TRBV7-8	TRBJ2-1	few	NA	TGTGCCAGCAGCCTGTGGGGGAGCTCCTACAATGAGCAGTTCTTC	CASSLWGSSYNEQFF
TRBV5-1	TRBJ2-2	few	NA	TGCGCCAGCAGCTTTGGGGTTCTGGGAAAAGACACCGGGGAGCTGTTTTTT	CASSFGVLGKDTGELFF
TRBV28	TRBJ2-5	many	TRBD1	TGTGCCAGCAGCCCCGGGCAGGGGGAAGCACGGGAGACCCAGTACTTC	CASSPGQGEARETQYF